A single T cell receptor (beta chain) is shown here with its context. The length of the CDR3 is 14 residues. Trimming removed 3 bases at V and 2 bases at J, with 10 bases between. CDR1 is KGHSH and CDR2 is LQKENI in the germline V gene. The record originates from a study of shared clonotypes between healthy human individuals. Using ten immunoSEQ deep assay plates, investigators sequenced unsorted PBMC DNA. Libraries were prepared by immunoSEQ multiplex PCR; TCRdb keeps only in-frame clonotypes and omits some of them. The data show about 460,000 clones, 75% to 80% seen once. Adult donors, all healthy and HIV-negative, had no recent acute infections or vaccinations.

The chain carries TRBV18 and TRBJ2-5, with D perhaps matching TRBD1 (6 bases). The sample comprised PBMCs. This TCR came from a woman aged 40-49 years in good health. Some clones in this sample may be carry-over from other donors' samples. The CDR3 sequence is CASSPLQGQETQYF. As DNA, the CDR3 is TGTGCCAGCTCACCGCTGCAGGGGCAAGAGACCCAGTACTTC.